This record concerns one T cell receptor beta chain sequence. Compared with the rest of its sample, this clone is medium-sized (0.01 to 0.1%). Its binding antigen is unknown. Per-base qualities were not stored, and no clone one base away is much larger. The immunoSEQ Assay, a bias-controlled multiplex PCR, was used to amplify TCRbeta CDR3 regions from genomic DNA. The authors processed their data as follows. The number of nucleated cells in each sample was estimated by amplification of reference gene primers within the assay. To quantify the absolute abundance of each unique TCRbeta CDR3 rearrangement, sequence reads were collapsed and filtered. For each sample, productive Simpson clonality was calculated as the square root of Simpson's diversity index across productive rearrangements. This is the immuneACCESS table as TCRdb keeps it, with only in-frame sequences that have V and J called. A part of the clones is gone; compared with another copy, unresolved V genes explain less than half, and the rest is unexplained. V and J calls and clone size come straight from that table; D and trimming were deduced from the DNA. The sample table contains some 200,000 clones; only one count was recorded for around 86% of them. The ten largest clones take up less than 3.5% of the sample.

The collaborating institutions used their own protocols to collect whole blood in K2EDTA tubes. Collaborator samples were shipped for TCRbeta analysis as frozen whole blood, isolated PBMCs, or DNA extracted from either sample type. The sample belongs to a study of blood T cell repertoires in COVID-19 (dated by TCRdb to the early 2020s). At the level of the whole study: Samples covering the acute and convalescent phases of COVID-19 were provided by collaborators in the United States, Italy and Spain. A freely available public database, intended as a resource for researchers studying the immune response to SARS-CoV-2, is where the repertoires were released. Samples came from the ongoing ImmuneRACE study (first 160 participants) plus 1,254 subjects from 6 global collaborators. The prospective study material was composed of cDNA or gDNA derived from T cells, B-cell-depleted T cells, or PBMCs. Subjects who had been exposed to COVID-19, were actively infected with it, or had recovered from it provided the deeply sampled blood TCRbeta repertoires that made up the dataset. Sample metadata almost always included a de-identified subject ID, COVID-19 status, age in years and sex. Where available, HLA class I and class II types were taken from metadata supplied by the sample provider and were not determined by assay-based typing. Beyond this particular receptor, the publication reports: How much clinical and demographic metadata was included differed by source and by participant, and the metadata was provided uncurated.

The sample comprised peripheral blood. This receptor was identified in a man aged 35 to 55 with active or convalescent COVID-19.

The CDR3 is CASSLPSDSYNEQFF. The bases are TGTGCCAGCAGTTTACCGAGTGACTCCTACAATGAGCAGTTCTTC. This chain is built from TRBV27 and TRBJ2-1, with no reliable assignment of the D segment. V is reduced by 2 bases and J by 0 bases, leaving a spacing of 8 bases between them. The CDR3 holds 15 amino acids from the cysteine to the phenylalanine. The CDR3 DNA has 45 bases and is translated from base 1. CDR1 and CDR2 are read off the germline V gene (reference sequence) as MNHEY and SMNVEV.